These 29 T cell receptor beta chains were sequenced from one sample in a study of CD4 T cells in relation to SARS-CoV-2 and coronaviruses. This table comes from immunoSEQ multiplex PCR, and its TCRdb copy is limited to in-frame clones, with some not included. The repertoire includes around 31,000 clones, more than 65% of them detected once, and 3% to 4% sits in the top ten. Their cognate antigens are unknown. Source material: memory CD4+ T cells from PBMCs, cultured in vitro. The origin of the receptors is an adult with COVID-19.

This clone was counted a few times. J is TRBJ2-3 and V is TRBV6-5, with no clear D. The germline V and J ends were trimmed by 2 bases and 2 bases, with 11 bases remaining between them. The CDR3 consists of 15 residues. CDR1 MNHEY and CDR2 SVGAGI come from the germline V gene. The CDR3 bases are TGTGCCAGCAGTTACGGGGTGTTGGACACAGATACGCAGTATTTT. It specifies CASSYGVLDTDTQYF.

This clone has a handful of counts. The chain uses TRBV5-1 and TRBJ2-2; the D is unclear. Trimming removed 0 bases from V and 2 bases from J, with 8 bases in between. The CDR3 covers 15 residues. Germline V gives CDR1 SGHRS, CDR2 YFSETQ. DNA of the CDR3: TGCGCCAGCAGCTTGGTTTTCGGCAACACCGGGGAGCTGTTTTTT. Its protein is CASSLVFGNTGELFF.

Of note for this clone: One junction end does not reproduce the germline sequence, and a read error may be involved. The rearrangement joins TRBV7-7 to TRBJ2-3; 11 nucleotides line up with TRBD2. CDR3 length equals 14 residues. Germline V CDR1 and CDR2: SSHAT, FNYEAQ (reference sequence). Here the CDR3 DNA reads TGTGCTAGCAGCATGGGACTAGCGGCAGATACGCAGTATTTT. It codes for CASSMGLAADTQYF.

This chain links TRBV15 with TRBJ2-7; 9 bases map to TRBD2. V lost 3 bases, J lost 4 bases, and 13 bases stayed unmatched. The CDR3 is 17 amino acids. Germline lookup yields CDR1 LNHNV and CDR2 YYDKDF (reference sequence). CDR3 bases: TGTGCCACCAGCAGCTGGCTAGCGGGATCCACAAAGTACGAGCAGTACTTC. Translation: CATSSWLAGSTKYEQYF.

The sample holds a few counts of this clone. This sequence joins TRBV28 and TRBJ1-1; TRBD1 matches at 9 bases. V was clipped by 11 bases and J by 3 bases; unmatched bases: 7. The CDR3 sequence is 13 residues long. Germline CDR1 MDHEN, CDR2 SYDVKM. The CDR3 nucleotides read TGTGCCTCACACAGGGGGCAGGACACTGAAGCTTTCTTT. Translation gives CASHRGQDTEAFF.

V and J are TRBV2 and TRBJ2-4; D is perhaps TRBD1 (6 bases). The CDR3 sequence is 11 residues long. The germline CDR1 and CDR2 sequences are SNHLY and FYNNEI. Trimming cost V 6 bases and J 8 bases, with 8 bases left between them. CDR3 in amino acids: CASRQGYIQYF. As DNA, the CDR3 is TGTGCCAGCAGACAGGGTTACATTCAGTACTTC.

This clone was counted a single time. The genes are TRBV6-5 and TRBJ2-5; D is possibly TRBD1 (6 bases). CDR3 length equals 13 residues. The V end was cut by 6 bases, the J end by 2 bases, with 10 bases between. Per germline, CDR1 MNHEY and CDR2 SVGAGI. The CDR3 sequence is CASRRGQQETQYF. CDR3 DNA sequence: TGTGCCAGCAGAAGAGGACAGCAAGAGACCCAGTACTTC.

The V call is TRBV27, the J call TRBJ1-4; the D gene is possibly TRBD1 (5 bases). CDR1 MNHEY and CDR2 SMNVEV come from the germline V gene (reference sequence). The ends were cut back, 8 bases at V and 5 bases at J, with 12 bases in the middle. The CDR3 runs 13 residues. The chain's CDR3 is CASGGGWNEKLFF. The CDR3 DNA is TGTGCCAGCGGCGGGGGATGGAATGAAAAACTGTTTTTT.

This clone appeared a few times. The J gene is TRBJ2-5, the V gene TRBV21-1; whether TRBD2, the table's D call, matches the DNA was not checked. TRBV21-1 is a pseudogene segment. The CDR3 spans 14 residues. The CDR3 reads CASSKLEYQETQYF. CDR3 coding DNA: TGTGCCAGCAGCAAACTTGAGTACCAAGAGACCCAGTACTTC.

The gene calls are TRBV5-1 and TRBJ2-5; no reliable D call. Trimming removed 0 bases at V and 5 bases at J, with 2 bases between. The CDR3 extends over 11 amino acids. Germline CDR1 SGHRS, CDR2 YFSETQ. The CDR3 sequence is CASSLVETQYF. The DNA for the CDR3 is TGCGCCAGCAGCTTGGTGGAGACCCAGTACTTC.

The chain links TRBV6-5 to TRBJ1-1; no firm D call. The CDR3 is 13 residues long. V was clipped by 6 bases and J by 1 base, with 9 bases between them. The germline CDR1 and CDR2 sequences are MNHEY and SVGAGI. CDR3 bases: TGTGCCAGCAGCCTGCGTGAGAACACTGAAGCTTTCTTT. Translating gives CASSLRENTEAFF.

In DNA, the CDR3 is TGTGCCAGCAGCTTAGGGGCCAGGGGAGATGAGCAGTTCTTC. It is translated as CASSLGARGDEQFF. This sequence joins TRBV13 and TRBJ2-1; D possibly corresponds to TRBD1 (6 bases). CDR3 size: 14 residues. Trimming took off 0 bases at V and 8 bases at J, with 11 bases between the two ends. Germline CDR1 PRHDT, CDR2 FYEKMQ (reference sequence).

This sequence joins TRBV3-1 (or the pseudogene TRBV3-2) and TRBJ2-2; the D is unclear. Trimming removed 4 bases from V and 6 bases from J, with 15 bases in between. The CDR3 consists of 15 residues. Per germline, CDR1 LGHDT and CDR2 YNNKEL (reference sequence). The CDR3 sequence is CASSRTDSIAGELFF. In DNA, the CDR3 is TGTGCCAGCAGCCGAACAGATTCCATAGCCGGGGAGCTGTTTTTT.

This chain connects TRBV3-1 (or the pseudogene TRBV3-2) to TRBJ2-1; D possibly uses TRBD1 or TRBD2 (6 bases each). Germline V gene sequence: CDR1 LGHDT, CDR2 YNNKEL (reference sequence). This CDR3 contains 13 residues. Trimming took off 3 bases at V and 10 bases at J, with 13 bases between the two ends. In nucleotides, the CDR3 is TGTGCCAGCAGCCAGGGTAGGGGGAGGGAGCAGTTCTTC. Translating it yields CASSQGRGREQFF.

The chain joins TRBV12-3 or TRBV12-4 to TRBJ1-2; TRBD1 aligns across 7 bases. V lost 8 bases to trimming and J lost 3 bases; unmatched junction nucleotides: 6. The CDR3 runs to 13 residues. CDR3 DNA: TGTGCCAGCGGGAGGGGGCTTGACTATGGCTACACCTTC. Translated, it gives CASGRGLDYGYTF.

The chain recombines TRBV9 with TRBJ2-1; D is uncertain. The CDR3 consists of 15 residues. V lost 4 bases and J lost 2, with 13 bases in between. Germline values: CDR1 SGDLS, CDR2 YYNGEE. The CDR3: CASSQGPGPYNEQFF. CDR3 nucleotide sequence: TGTGCCAGCAGCCAAGGACCAGGCCCCTACAATGAGCAGTTCTTC. Variable domain in full (rest from reference TRBV9 and TRBJ2-1): DSGVTQTPKHLITATGQRVTLRCSPRSGDLSVYWYQQSLDQGLQFLIQYYNGEERAKGNILERFSAQQFPDLHSELNLSSLELGDSALYFCASSQGPGPYNEQFFGPGTRLTVL.

This clone has only one observation. V usage is TRBV28 and J usage is TRBJ2-6; perhaps TRBD2 as D (7 bases). Germline V gives CDR1 MDHEN, CDR2 SYDVKM. V was cut by 8 bases and J by 0 bases, with 11 bases left in between. The CDR3 is made up of 15 amino acids. The CDR3 coding sequence is TGTGCCAGCCAGAGGGGGGGCTCTGGGGCCAACGTCCTGACTTTC. Protein: CASQRGGSGANVLTF.

The chain uses TRBV7-9 and TRBJ2-5, with 8 bases that match TRBD1. The CDR3 is 15 amino acids. Germline-derived CDR1 and CDR2 are SEHNR and FQNEAQ (reference sequence). J gave up 2 bases and V 5 bases, and 7 bases lay outside the gene matches. CDR3 sequence (DNA): TGTGCCAGCAGCACCAGGGACAGGCGGCAAGAGACCCAGTACTTC. It codes for CASSTRDRRQETQYF.

This sequence joins TRBV18 and TRBJ2-5; D is possibly TRBD1 or TRBD2 (5 bases each). This CDR3 spans 15 amino acids. Germline CDR1 is KGHSH and CDR2 is LQKENI. The ends were cut back, 6 bases at V and 4 bases at J, with 18 bases in the middle. CDR3 in amino acids: CASSERQGRGETQYF. In nucleotides, the CDR3 is TGTGCCAGCTCTGAACGTCAGGGTCGGGGAGAGACCCAGTACTTC.

V gene TRBV29-1 combines with J gene TRBJ1-1; TRBD1 might be the D (5 bases). Germline CDR1 SQVTM, CDR2 ANQGSEA. The CDR3 has 10 amino acids. V shed 4 bases and J shed 7 bases, with 7 bases lying between them. The CDR3 DNA is TGCAGCGTTGTGAGGGGTGAAGCTTTCTTT. Amino acid sequence: CSVVRGEAFF.

The chain is built from TRBV6-5 and TRBJ1-3; D remains unclear. This CDR3 spans 12 amino acids. V lost 10 bases to trimming and J lost 0 bases, with 7 bases between them. Germline assignment: CDR1 MNHEY and CDR2 SVGAGI. CDR3 nucleotide sequence: TGTGCCACCAGGTTCTCTGGAAACACCATATATTTT. It translates to CATRFSGNTIYF.

The gene calls are TRBV29-1 and TRBJ1-2; 7 nucleotides align to TRBD1. This CDR3 comprises 11 residues. In germline, CDR1 is SQVTM, CDR2 ANQGSEA. Trimming removed 7 bases from V and 4 bases from J; junction bases left unmatched: 3. The CDR3 coding sequence is TGCAGCGGGGGGGACAGCTATGGCTACACCTTC. Translated, it gives CSGGDSYGYTF.

J is TRBJ2-1 and V is TRBV19; unclear D gene. CDR3 length equals 14 residues. Deletions cut 10 bases from V and 5 bases from J, with 18 bases between. Germline lookup yields CDR1 LNHDA and CDR2 SQIVND (reference sequence). The CDR3: CATNPGTHDNEQFF. The CDR3 DNA reads TGTGCCACCAATCCGGGCACGCATGACAATGAGCAGTTCTTC. Filled out from reference TRBV19 and TRBJ2-1, the complete variable domain reads DGGITQSPKYLFRKEGQNVTLSCEQNLNHDAMYWYRQDPGQGLRLIYYSQIVNDFQKGDIAEGYSVSREKKESFPLTVTSAQKNPTAFYLCATNPGTHDNEQFFGPGTRLTVL.

This clone was recorded only once. CDR3 protein: CASSLVSSGSYPDTQYF. CDR3 bases: TGTGCCAGCAGCTTAGTGTCTAGCGGGAGTTATCCAGATACGCAGTATTTT. This chain links TRBV7-6 with TRBJ2-3; 10 nucleotides line up with TRBD2. The CDR3 runs 17 residues. The junction had 8 bases not matched to a gene; V was cut back by 1 base and J by 4 bases. Germline V gene lookup returns CDR1 SGHVS and CDR2 FNYEAQ.

The chain is built from TRBV5-1 and TRBJ2-6, with 15 positions matching TRBD2. Looked up from germline, CDR1 is SGHRS and CDR2 is YFSETQ. CDR3 length: 24 residues. V was clipped by 6 bases and J by 2 bases; unmatched bases: 24. The CDR3 sequence is CASKASATAGTSGRRVAGANVLTF. Here the CDR3 DNA reads TGCGCCAGCAAGGCTAGCGCAACGGCCGGGACTAGCGGGAGGAGGGTGGCTGGGGCCAACGTCCTGACTTTC.

V and J are TRBV27 and TRBJ1-2; possible D gene TRBD1, 5 bases. Trimming shortened V by 5 bases and J by 0 bases, and 13 bases separated the two germline ends. Germline assignment: CDR1 MNHEY and CDR2 SMNVEV (reference sequence). The CDR3 covers 15 residues. CDR3 nucleotide sequence: TGTGCCAGCAGTCCACGGGACGTTTCTAACTATGGCTACACCTTC. It encodes CASSPRDVSNYGYTF.

The chain joins TRBV7-9 to TRBJ1-2, with 10 bases matching TRBD1. After removal of 0 bases from V and 8 bases from J, the junction contained 6 bases not matched to a gene. Germline loops: CDR1 SEHNR, CDR2 FQNEAQ (reference sequence). There are 15 residues in the CDR3. The CDR3 region is CASSLADRGLLGYTF. CDR3 nucleotides: TGTGCCAGCAGCTTAGCAGACAGGGGGCTGTTGGGCTACACCTTC.

The CDR3 reads CASSPTALAGVIDTQYF. The CDR3 coding sequence is TGTGCCAGCTCACCGACGGCACTAGCGGGAGTAATAGATACGCAGTATTTT. The chain recombines TRBV18 with TRBJ2-3, with 11 bases fitting TRBD2. Trimming at V came to 3 bases and at J to 5 bases, leaving 10 bases not matched to a gene. CDR1 is KGHSH, CDR2 LQKENI, per germline. The CDR3 is 17 amino acids.

The gene calls are TRBV19 and TRBJ2-1; unclear D gene. This CDR3 has 12 residues. V lost 3 bases and J lost 9, with 9 bases in between. Germline assignment: CDR1 LNHDA and CDR2 SQIVND (reference sequence). CDR3 protein: CASSMFGPEQFF. CDR3 in DNA: TGTGCCAGTAGTATGTTCGGGCCTGAGCAGTTCTTC.